This passage covers 26 T cell receptor beta chains from one sample sequenced in a study of cytomegalovirus exposure and HLA in healthy donors (dated by TCRdb to 2017 to 2019). Library preparation employed the immunoSEQ multiplex PCR assay. A mixture of 60 forward primers for TCR Vbeta segments and 13 reverse primers for TCR Jbeta segments was used in the multiplex PCR. The clones in this table, taken by TCRdb from immuneACCESS, are in-frame only. Not every clone is retained; where verified, under half of the shortfall comes from an unresolved V gene, and the cause of the rest is unknown. This sample comprises 130,000 or so clones, approximately 85% of them detected only once. The ten largest clonotypes hold 8.1% of the sample. The specimen sequenced was PBMCs. These receptors came from a woman in her forties or fifties in good health and CMV-seropositive.

The chain combines TRBV6-5 with TRBJ1-5; a weak D match, TRBD1 (5 bases). Germline V gives CDR1 MNHEY, CDR2 SVGAGI. The CDR3 sequence is 15 residues long. The germline V and J ends were trimmed by 5 bases and 5 bases, with 16 bases remaining between them. The CDR3 DNA is TGTGCCAGCAGTGCCTTCGGGGGTTTAGATCAGCCCCAGCATTTT. This codes for CASSAFGGLDQPQHF.

The rearrangement joins TRBV2 to TRBJ2-1; TRBD2 agrees at 11 bases. The CDR3 loop spans 18 amino acids. V shed 6 bases, J shed 0 bases, and the junction held 10 bases outside the gene matches. Germline CDR1 and CDR2: SNHLY and FYNNEI. The CDR3: CASRFSLGTSGSYNEQFF. CDR3 DNA sequence: TGTGCCAGCAGATTTAGTCTAGGGACTAGCGGCTCCTACAATGAGCAGTTCTTC.

The chain carries TRBV2 and TRBJ1-6; D possibly corresponds to TRBD1 (6 bases). The V end lost 7 bases, the J end lost 2 bases, and 12 bases lay between the germline ends. CDR3 length: 15 residues. The germline V gene encodes CDR1 SNHLY and CDR2 FYNNEI. The CDR3 here is CASTEQGPYNSPLHF. CDR3 DNA sequence: TGTGCCAGCACAGAACAGGGCCCCTATAATTCACCCCTCCACTTT.

The chain has TRBV9 and TRBJ2-7, with D uncertain. The CDR3 loop spans 13 amino acids. Germline CDR1 is SGDLS and CDR2 is YYNGEE. V lost 0 bases and J lost 6, with 10 bases in between. This CDR3 reads CASSVAVSTEQYF. The CDR3 DNA follows: TGTGCCAGCAGCGTAGCTGTCAGTACCGAGCAGTACTTC.

The chain recombines TRBV5-5 with TRBJ1-6, with unresolved D. The V end was cut by 3 bases, the J end by 11 bases, with 15 bases between. Per germline, CDR1 SGHKS and CDR2 YYEKEE (reference sequence). The CDR3 length is 14 residues. The CDR3 region has the DNA TGTGCCAGCAGCTCGAGAGACGGAGGTCCACCCCTCCACTTT. Translating gives CASSSRDGGPPLHF.

This clone was seen only once. The chain is built from TRBV19 and TRBJ1-5, with D tentatively TRBD1 (5 bases). CDR1 LNHDA and CDR2 SQIVND come from the germline V gene (reference sequence). V lost 5 bases and J 8 bases, leaving 19 bases between the germline ends. The CDR3 has 15 residues. The DNA of the CDR3 is TGTGCCAGTAGTTCCGATCGGGTCCCCAGGGAGCCCCAGCATTTT. Amino acid sequence: CASSSDRVPREPQHF.

This clone was detected once. J is TRBJ1-1 and V is TRBV6-6; D is uncertain. V was clipped by 2 bases and J by 0 bases, with 10 bases between them. CDR3 length: 15 amino acids. Germline lookup yields CDR1 MNHNY and CDR2 SVGAGI (reference sequence). CDR3 region: CASSYTGIMNTEAFF. DNA for the CDR3: TGTGCCAGCAGTTACACGGGGATCATGAACACTGAAGCTTTCTTT.

V gene TRBV7-2 combines with J gene TRBJ1-2, with 8 nucleotides matching TRBD1. The CDR3 contains 15 residues. V shed 4 bases and J 7 bases; nucleotides not matched to a gene: 11. From germline, CDR1 is SGHTA and CDR2 FQGNSA. DNA of the CDR3: TGTGCCAGCAGCTCCCAGGGGGCAAGAATGGGTGGCTACACCTTC. This gives the protein CASSSQGARMGGYTF.

This clone was observed a single time. The chain carries TRBV29-1 and TRBJ1-2, with 7 bases that match TRBD1. The trim removed 6 bases at V and 5 bases at J, leaving 9 bases unmatched. Germline lookup yields CDR1 SQVTM and CDR2 ANQGSEA. CDR3 size: 13 residues. CDR3 in DNA: TGCAGCGTCGGGGGACAGAGAGCTTATGGCTACACCTTC. Translation gives CSVGGQRAYGYTF. Full variable domain (outside the CDR3, taken from reference TRBV29-1 and TRBJ1-2): SAVISQKPSRDICQRGTSLTIQCQVDSQVTMMFWYRQQPGQSLTLIATANQGSEATYESGFVIDKFPISRPNLTFSTLTVSNMSPEDSSIYLCSVGGQRAYGYTFGSGTRLTVV.

This clone turned up a few times. The V call is TRBV10-1, the J call TRBJ2-7; no definite D call. CDR1 WNHNN and CDR2 SYGVQD come from the germline V gene (reference sequence). The CDR3 runs 14 residues. Trimming took off 7 bases at V and 0 bases at J, with 13 bases between the two ends. CDR3 bases: TGCGCCAGCAAAAAACAGAAACACTCCTACGAGCAGTACTTC. As protein: CASKKQKHSYEQYF.

The rearrangement links TRBV30 to TRBJ1-2; 10 bases are shared with TRBD1. The V segment lost 5 bases and the J segment 6 bases; nucleotides outside the gene matches: 6. The CDR3 consists of 13 residues. In germline, CDR1 is GTSNPN, CDR2 SVGIG (reference sequence). CDR3 nucleotides: TGTGCCTGGGGCCGACAGGGGGCAAATGGCTACACCTTC. This gives the protein CAWGRQGANGYTF.

J is TRBJ1-5 and V is TRBV10-3; weak D call: TRBD1 (6 bases). The CDR3 runs to 14 residues. V lost 6 bases, J lost 4 bases, and 13 bases lay in between. Germline V lookup: CDR1 ENHRY, CDR2 SYGVKD. The CDR3 loop reads CAISTGHPNQPQHF. The CDR3 bases are TGTGCCATCAGCACGGGACACCCTAATCAGCCCCAGCATTTT.

The chain links TRBV5-4 to TRBJ1-1, with 7 bases matching TRBD1. CDR3 size: 16 residues. Germline V gene sequence: CDR1 SGHNT, CDR2 YYREEE (reference sequence). J gave up 0 bases and V 4 bases, and 9 bases lay outside the gene matches. The CDR3 loop reads CASSVTGRHMNTEAFF. The CDR3 DNA sequence: TGTGCCAGCAGCGTGACAGGGCGCCACATGAACACTGAAGCTTTCTTT.

This clone was seen once. The chain combines TRBV4-3 with TRBJ2-3, with D uncertain. This CDR3 spans 15 amino acids. The V gene's germline CDR1 is LGHNA and CDR2 YSLEER. V gave up 0 bases and J gave up 2 bases, with 9 bases separating them. The CDR3 nucleotides are TGCGCCAGCAGCCAAGATCGGTTGGTCACAGATACGCAGTATTTT. Protein: CASSQDRLVTDTQYF.

The genes are TRBV19 and TRBJ2-7; 8 bases align to TRBD2. The CDR3 spans 15 residues. CDR1 is LNHDA, CDR2 SQIVND, per germline (reference sequence). The ends lost 6 bases at V and 0 bases at J; junction bases unmatched: 7. CDR3: CASSPAGGLSYEQYF. DNA for the CDR3: TGTGCCAGTAGCCCCGCGGGGGGACTCTCCTACGAGCAGTACTTC.

This chain connects TRBV29-1 to TRBJ2-7; 8 positions agree with TRBD1. V lost 4 bases, J lost 5 bases, and 7 bases stayed unmatched. This CDR3 spans 13 amino acids. Germline CDR1 is SQVTM and CDR2 is ANQGSEA. The CDR3 DNA sequence: TGCAGCGTTGGAACAGGGGGAGAGGACGAGCAGTACTTC. This sequence encodes CSVGTGGEDEQYF.

V is TRBV7-2 and J is TRBJ2-7; 9 bases line up with TRBD1. The CDR3 consists of 16 residues. V dropped 3 bases and J dropped 1; count of bases not matched to a gene: 7. Germline lookup yields CDR1 SGHTA and CDR2 FQGNSA. The CDR3 loop is CASSLGPGQGSYEQYF. CDR3 nucleotides: TGTGCCAGCAGCTTGGGACCGGGACAGGGTTCCTACGAGCAGTACTTC.

The chain has TRBV4-3 and TRBJ2-7, with 7 bases that match TRBD2. CDR1 and CDR2 (germline): LGHNA, YSLEER. This CDR3 has 20 amino acids. Trimming took 4 bases from V and 3 from J; bases not matched to a gene: 24. CDR3 bases: TGCGCCAGCAGCCGAGAATGGCAACAGTATAGCGGGCTCCTTAACTACGAGCAGTACTTC. Its translation is CASSREWQQYSGLLNYEQYF.

V and J are TRBV11-1 and TRBJ1-1, with TRBD1 identical over 9 bases. Germline V gene lookup returns CDR1 SGHAT and CDR2 FQDESV (reference sequence). The CDR3 sequence is 14 residues long. V was pared by 7 bases and J by 4 bases, with 7 bases of the junction left unmatched. CDR3 nucleotide sequence: TGTGCCAGCAAGGTAACAGGGGGCATCACTGAAGCTTTCTTT. Amino acid sequence: CASKVTGGITEAFF.

The chain employs TRBV5-4 and TRBJ2-5, with 10 positions matching TRBD2. Germline V gives CDR1 SGHNT, CDR2 YYREEE (reference sequence). This CDR3 comprises 16 residues. The V segment lost 0 bases and the J segment 2 bases; nucleotides outside the gene matches: 4. DNA of the CDR3: TGTGCCAGCAGCTTGGATCTAGCGGGAGCTCAAGAGACCCAGTACTTC. It encodes CASSLDLAGAQETQYF. The variable domain in full, completed from reference TRBV5-4 and TRBJ2-5, reads ETGVTQSPTHLIKTRGQQVTLRCSSQSGHNTVSWYQQALGQGPQFIFQYYREEENGRGNFPPRFSGLQFPNYSSELNVNALELDDSALYLCASSLDLAGAQETQYFGPGTRLLVL.

The V gene is TRBV21-1, the J gene TRBJ2-3; the DNA was not used to check the table's D call, TRBD2. TRBV21-1 is termed a pseudogene. This CDR3 region has 21 residues. CDR3 coding DNA: TGTGCCAGCAGCAAAGAGGTGGACGGGACTAGCGCTAGTAACGGCACAGATACGCAGTATTTT. Translation: CASSKEVDGTSASNGTDTQYF.

The V and J genes are TRBV2 and TRBJ2-7; weak D call: TRBD1 (7 bases). Germline CDR1 is SNHLY and CDR2 is FYNNEI. V shed 4 bases and J shed 0 bases, with 13 bases lying between them. The length of the CDR3 is 15 residues. CDR3 DNA: TGTGCCAGCAGTGCGGAGGGGGCCCTCTCCTACGAGCAGTACTTC. Amino acids: CASSAEGALSYEQYF.

This clone has more than one count but fewer than ten. The V call is TRBV6-1, the J call TRBJ1-5; the match to TRBD1 covers 10 bases. V was pared by 6 bases and J by 6 bases, with 8 bases of the junction left unmatched. CDR3 length equals 15 residues. Germline V gene data show CDR1 as MNHNS and CDR2 as SASEGT. The CDR3 reads CASRLTGGDGQPQHF. CDR3 in DNA: TGTGCCAGCAGGTTGACAGGGGGCGACGGTCAGCCCCAGCATTTT.

The genes are TRBV4-1 and TRBJ1-4, with D hard to call. Between the trimmed V and J ends, which lost 3 bases and 4 bases, there was a span of 18 bases. The CDR3 consists of 17 residues. In germline, CDR1 is MGHRA, CDR2 YSYEKL. The CDR3 DNA is TGCGCCAGCAGCCACCTCACGACGCGGAGAATTAATGAAAAACTGTTTTTT. It is translated as CASSHLTTRRINEKLFF.

The gene calls are TRBV27 and TRBJ2-2, with 7 bases aligning to TRBD1. With 6 bases clipped from V and 6 bases from J, the junction kept 13 bases outside the gene matches. Per the germline V gene, CDR1 is MNHEY and CDR2 is SMNVEV (reference sequence). The CDR3 runs 16 residues. CDR3 sequence (DNA): TGTGCCAGCAGCTTAGTAAGGGGGCTCGGGCCCGGGGAGCTGTTTTTT. Its translation: CASSLVRGLGPGELFF.

V usage is TRBV7-2 and J usage is TRBJ2-1; D uncertain. The germline V and J ends were trimmed by 3 bases and 5 bases, with 14 bases remaining between them. Germline V gives CDR1 SGHTA, CDR2 FQGNSA. This CDR3 is 15 amino acids long. In DNA, the CDR3 is TGTGCCAGCAGCTTTGTATTTAGGCAGGACAATGAGCAGTTCTTC. This codes for CASSFVFRQDNEQFF.